This is a list of T cell receptor beta chains from one sample in a study of regulatory T cells in long-lasting Graves disease. TCRdb called the multiplex PCR reads again in MiXCR, with one record for every CDR3 protein. Of fewer than 350,000 distinct CDR3 sequences in the sample, over 15% are singletons; the top ten hold approximately 35%. This specimen was peripheral blood mononuclear cells (PBMCs), taken at new diagnosis, from a patient treated with antithyroid drugs. These receptors came from a female donor with Graves disease. The conserved cysteine and the conserved F or W are not part of the CDR3 here. Each record gives: V gene, CDR3 protein.

TRBV20-1 SAIDRDRGPYGYT
TRBV15 ATSRDSTGKETQY
TRBV5-6 ASSFDRATQY
TRBV28 ASSGPGTAVWPQH
TRBV28 ASSFKGSPLH
TRBV6-1 ASSGSFYGYT
TRBV13 ASSHPSTTGELF
TRBV20-1 SAPAWTSGSNNEQF
TRBV25-1 ASSGGAGEQY
TRBV11-2 ASSDGTSGYQETQY
TRBV2 ASSEGTGQNQPQH
TRBV28 ASSLNPLHEQY
TRBV28 ASSLRDFSNEKLF
TRBV28 ASSWDPVVVAEAF
TRBV6-1 ASSDGPEEEQY
TRBV19 ASRKGSGESNQPQH
TRBV27 ASSPSPSGYYNEQF
TRBV19 ASSPGPVGGYT
TRBV2 ASSEEWDRGYEQY
TRBV6-1 ASTPRGADYGYT
TRBV27 ASNSPGTEAF
TRBV6-1 ASSHTPLQDTGELF
TRBV12-3/TRBV12-4 ASSPGVGWDNEQF
TRBV14 ASSQVPRRADTQY
TRBV11-3 ASSARQGPTMDTQY
TRBV18 ASSSLRGGRNTEAF
TRBV2 ASSVGGSSSYEQY
TRBV7-2 ASSSSGDRGETQY
TRBV5-1 ASSLRGEIPGTKGSYEQY
TRBV15 ATSRDREGWNYGYT
TRBV5-5 ASSQAGVIDEQY
TRBV28 AGRLNTEAF
TRBV2 ASSEKTSSAGSTEAF
TRBV6-1 ASRGPPLAGETGELF
TRBV12-3/TRBV12-4 ASSQLAGGPNYEQY
TRBV19 ASSSRGKSQPQH
TRBV2 ASSAASGTYNEQF
TRBV25-1 ASSDNSPLH
TRBV28 ASRGIMLNTEAF
TRBV19 ASSITQYQNEQF
TRBV15 ATPTSGRACETQY
TRBV2 ASSTLSHEQF
TRBV4-1 ASSQASGENTGELF
TRBV6-1 ASSLPTGFSSYNSPLH
TRBV5-4 ASSLIGIKTDNTLGKNIQY
TRBV12-3/TRBV12-4 ASSLAGTGGAGELF
TRBV10-3 AISTEGSSPLH
TRBV13 ASSLERGGSPNEQF
TRBV18 ASSPRASGPNEQF
TRBV6-1 ASSSPGGLEQY
TRBV11-2 ASSLALPEEAF
TRBV11-3 ASSLGPLARSNTGELF
TRBV28 ASSFWASGQETQY
TRBV19 ASSMSHRYRKGEETQY
TRBV29-1 SVGLGETQY